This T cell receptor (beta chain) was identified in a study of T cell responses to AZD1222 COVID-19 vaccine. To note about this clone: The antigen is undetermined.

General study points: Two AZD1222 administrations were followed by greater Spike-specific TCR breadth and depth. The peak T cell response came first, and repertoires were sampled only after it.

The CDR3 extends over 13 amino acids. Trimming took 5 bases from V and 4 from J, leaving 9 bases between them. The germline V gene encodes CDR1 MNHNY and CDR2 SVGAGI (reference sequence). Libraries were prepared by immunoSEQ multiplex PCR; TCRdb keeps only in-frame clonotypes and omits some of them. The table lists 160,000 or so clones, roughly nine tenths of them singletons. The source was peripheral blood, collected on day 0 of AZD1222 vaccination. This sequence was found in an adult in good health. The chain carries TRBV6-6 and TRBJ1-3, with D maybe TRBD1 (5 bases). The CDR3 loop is CASSVGAGNTIYF. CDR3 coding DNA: TGTGCCAGCAGTGTTGGGGCGGGAAACACCATATATTTT.